Listed below are T cell receptor beta chains from one sample, sequenced in a study of T cells in Graves' hyperthyroidism and ophthalmopathy. TCRdb independently ran MiXCR on the multiplex PCR reads; one entry per CDR3 protein. The repertoire holds over 250,000 distinct CDR3 sequences, over 15% seen once, with about 51% in the top ten. Sequencing was performed on blood. The receptors derive from an older woman with Graves' ophthalmopathy. Both conserved end residues are part of each CDR3. D genes are given only for firm matches. Where a row states a size, it is once, few, many or the class of an expanded clone; other rows omit it.

CDR3aa: CASSHRGQGASTEAFF
CDR3nt: TGTGCCAGCAGCCATAGAGGACAGGGGGCTTCCACTGAAGCTTTCTTT
v_gene: TRBV4-2
abundance: NA
j_gene: TRBJ1-1
d_gene: TRBD1

CDR3aa: CASSEAGVLAYEQYF
CDR3nt: TGTGCCAGCAGTGAAGCGGGAGTACTTGCCTACGAGCAGTACTTC
v_gene: TRBV6-1
abundance: NA
j_gene: TRBJ2-7
d_gene: NA

CDR3aa: CASSSDTTNYGYTF
CDR3nt: TGCGCCAGCAGCTCGGACACAACCAACTATGGCTACACCTTC
v_gene: TRBV5-1
abundance: NA
j_gene: TRBJ1-2
d_gene: NA

CDR3aa: CASSEKRGGRDTQYF
CDR3nt: TGTGCCAGCAGCGAAAAGCGGGGGGGCCGGGATACGCAGTATTTT
v_gene: TRBV6-1
abundance: many
j_gene: TRBJ2-3
d_gene: TRBD2

CDR3aa: CSARWGRVHEQYF
CDR3nt: TGCAGTGCTAGATGGGGCAGGGTCCACGAGCAGTACTTC
v_gene: TRBV20-1
abundance: many
j_gene: TRBJ2-7
d_gene: NA

CDR3aa: CASSLVDGYTDTQYF
CDR3nt: TGTGCCAGCAGCTTAGTGGACGGGTACACAGATACGCAGTATTTT
v_gene: TRBV7-2
abundance: many
j_gene: TRBJ2-3
d_gene: NA

CDR3aa: CASNLRDRVYEQYF
CDR3nt: TGTGCCAGCAATCTCCGGGACAGGGTCTACGAGCAGTACTTC
v_gene: TRBV7-9
abundance: NA
j_gene: TRBJ2-7
d_gene: TRBD1

CDR3aa: CASSLGVLAGGRGTGELFF
CDR3nt: TGTGCCAGCAGCTTAGGGGTGCTAGCGGGAGGGCGGGGGACCGGGGAGCTGTTTTTT
v_gene: TRBV7-2
abundance: NA
j_gene: TRBJ2-2
d_gene: TRBD2

CDR3aa: CASSLDGNQPQHF
CDR3nt: TGCGCCAGCAGCTTGGACGGGAATCAGCCCCAGCATTTT
v_gene: TRBV5-1
abundance: many
j_gene: TRBJ1-5
d_gene: NA

CDR3aa: CASSIDRSHSYEQYF
CDR3nt: TGTGCCAGCAGCATCGACCGCAGTCACTCCTACGAGCAGTACTTC
v_gene: TRBV7-2
abundance: many
j_gene: TRBJ2-7
d_gene: NA

CDR3aa: CASSPPSLETQYF
CDR3nt: TGTGCCAGCTCACCACCCAGCTTGGAGACCCAGTACTTC
v_gene: TRBV18
abundance: many
j_gene: TRBJ2-5
d_gene: NA